The clone carrying this TCR beta chain was observed a handful of times. This entry comes from a study of T-cell memory formation after mild COVID-19. The CDR3 extends over 15 amino acids. Deletions cut 3 bases from V and 5 bases from J, with 16 bases between. Germline-derived CDR1 and CDR2 are SGHTA and FQGTGA. One entry per CDR3 protein results from TCRdb running MiXCR on the 5' RACE reads. The repertoire consists of 250,000 to 350,000 distinct CDR3 sequences, with about 17% occurring once and the leading ten covering 23%. The chain links TRBV7-3 to TRBJ2-5; tentative D call: TRBD2 (5 bases). Material: PBMCs or a T cell subset sorted from them (not recorded which). The receptor was derived from a man younger than 30 who had mild COVID-19 (a few samples of this study predate the infection). Cell type and time point are not known. The CDR3 sequence is CASSLTNIIGETQYF. The CDR3 nucleotides read TGTGCCAGCAGCTTGACTAATATAATCGGGGAGACCCAGTACTTC. Filled out from reference TRBV7-3 and TRBJ2-5, the complete variable domain reads GAGVSQTPSNKVTEKGKYVELRCDPISGHTALYWYRQSLGQGPEFLIYFQGTGAADDSGLPNDRFFAVRPEGSVSTLKIQRTERGDSAVYLCASSLTNIIGETQYFGPGTRLLVL.